The 10 T cell receptor beta chains reported below all come from one sample, sequenced in a study of cytomegalovirus exposure and HLA in healthy donors. Measured with immunoSEQ multiplex PCR; TCRdb has only the in-frame clones, and not every one. The sample includes a few hundred thousand clones, about 86% seen only once; the top ten take approximately 1%. Sequenced: PBMCs. The receptors shown here come from a woman between 18 and 30 years old in good health and CMV-seronegative.

The chain links TRBV5-4 to TRBJ2-7; D not resolved. The CDR3 is 16 residues long. Trimming took 4 bases from V and 0 from J, leaving 17 bases between them. CDR1 and CDR2 from the germline V gene are SGHNT and YYREEE (reference sequence). The CDR3 sequence is CASSPYPTSSSYEQYF. In DNA form, the CDR3 reads TGTGCCAGCAGCCCATACCCGACTTCTAGCTCCTACGAGCAGTACTTC. Based on the CDR3 plus reference TRBV5-4 and TRBJ2-7, the full variable domain is ETGVTQSPTHLIKTRGQQVTLRCSSQSGHNTVSWYQQALGQGPQFIFQYYREEENGRGNFPPRFSGLQFPNYSSELNVNALELDDSALYLCASSPYPTSSSYEQYFGPGTRLTVT.

The chain joins TRBV28 to TRBJ2-7; 16 positions match TRBD2. J gave up 4 bases and V 6 bases, and 9 bases lay outside the gene matches. The CDR3 has 17 amino acids. Germline CDR1 and CDR2: MDHEN and SYDVKM. The CDR3 region has the DNA TGTGCCAGCAGGGGCGGGACTAGCGGGAGGGCCGAGTACGAGCAGTACTTC. Its translation is CASRGGTSGRAEYEQYF.

The CDR3 loop reads CASSLLGGGNSPLHF. In DNA, the CDR3 is TGTGCCAGCAGTTTATTAGGGGGCGGGAATTCACCCCTCCACTTT. This chain links TRBV27 with TRBJ1-6, with 7 bases matching TRBD1. The CDR3 extends over 15 amino acids. Trimming at V came to 1 base and at J to 7 bases, leaving 4 bases not matched to a gene. Germline lookup yields CDR1 MNHEY and CDR2 SMNVEV (reference sequence).

CDR3 sequence (DNA): TGCGCCAGCAGCCCATGGCGTCAGGACACAGATACGCAGTATTTT. This encodes CASSPWRQDTDTQYF. The rearrangement uses TRBV5-1 and TRBJ2-3; D not resolved. The germline V and J ends were trimmed by 4 bases and 2 bases, with 14 bases remaining between them. The CDR3 has 15 residues. CDR1 is SGHRS, CDR2 YFSETQ, per germline.

The chain recombines TRBV15 with TRBJ1-2; 9 positions agree with TRBD1. V shed 5 bases and J 2 bases; nucleotides not matched to a gene: 6. The germline V gene encodes CDR1 LNHNV and CDR2 YYDKDF (reference sequence). CDR3 length equals 15 residues. CDR3 sequence: CATSAQTGGNYGYTF. The CDR3 nucleotides read TGTGCCACCAGCGCTCAGACAGGGGGGAACTATGGCTACACCTTC.

CDR3 in amino acids: CASSLLAGVHNEQFF. The CDR3 DNA sequence: TGTGCCAGCAGCTTACTAGCGGGAGTCCACAATGAGCAGTTCTTC. The V call is TRBV11-2, the J call TRBJ2-1, with 10 bases fitting TRBD2. Germline V gives CDR1 SGHAT, CDR2 FQNNGV. The CDR3 is 15 residues long. V was clipped by 2 bases and J by 5 bases; unmatched bases: 3. The full variable domain, with the rest looked up from reference TRBV11-2 and TRBJ2-1, is EAGVAQSPRYKIIEKRQSVAFWCNPISGHATLYWYQQILGQGPKLLIQFQNNGVVDDSQLPKDRFSAERLKGVDSTLKIQPAKLEDSAVYLCASSLLAGVHNEQFFGPGTRLTVL.

The rearrangement uses TRBV7-3 and TRBJ1-1; no firm D call. The length of the CDR3 is 14 residues. CDR1 is SGHTA and CDR2 is FQGTGA in the germline V gene. The V gene lost 0 bases and the J gene lost 5 bases, with 10 bases spanning the gap. The CDR3 region is CASSLTGSGTEAFF. The CDR3 region has the DNA TGTGCCAGCAGCTTAACGGGGAGCGGAACTGAAGCTTTCTTT.

The sample holds a few counts of this clone. The chain is built from TRBV18 and TRBJ1-1; D gene unclear. V lost 0 bases, J lost 1 base, and 6 bases lay in between. The CDR3 spans 14 residues. CDR1 and CDR2 (germline): KGHSH, LQKENI. The CDR3 loop is CASSPPTWNTEAFF. The CDR3 DNA reads TGTGCCAGCTCACCACCGACTTGGAACACTGAAGCTTTCTTT.

The chain is built from TRBV30 and TRBJ2-3; 12 bases align to TRBD2. V lost 0 bases, J lost 3 bases, and 7 bases stayed unmatched. From germline, CDR1 is GTSNPN and CDR2 SVGIG (reference sequence). The CDR3 totals 17 residues. The CDR3 here is CAWSVYRTSGITDTQYF. The CDR3, as DNA: TGTGCCTGGAGTGTCTATAGGACTAGCGGGATAACAGATACGCAGTATTTT.

The CDR3 here is CASILLEGTVAFF. The CDR3 coding sequence is TGTGCCAGCATCCTTTTGGAGGGGACAGTAGCTTTCTTT. J is TRBJ1-1 and V is TRBV28; TRBD1 matches 7 bases. In germline, CDR1 is MDHEN, CDR2 SYDVKM. J gave up 10 bases and V 7 bases, and 12 bases lay outside the gene matches. The CDR3 totals 13 residues. The entire variable domain, with the rest obtained from reference TRBV28 and TRBJ1-1, is as follows: DVKVTQSSRYLVKRTGEKVFLECVQDMDHENMFWYRQDPGLGLRLIYFSYDVKMKEKGDIPEGYSVSREKKERFSLILESASTNQTSMYLCASILLEGTVAFFGQGTRLTVV.